Listed below are T cell receptor beta chains from one sample, sequenced in a study of shared clonotypes between healthy human individuals. Profiling relied on immunoSEQ multiplex PCR, and the TCRdb table lists in-frame clones only, not all of them. This table has hundreds of thousands of clones, 98% appearing once. Sample: naive CD8+ T cells sorted from blood. The receptor source for this set is a man aged 30 to 39 in good health. Each CDR3 is given with its conserved first and last residue. Some rows have no size entry. The others give once, few or many, or a class for an expanded clone.

clone_size,v_call,j_call,cdr3_aa
.,TRBV9,TRBJ2-3,CASSNTSGKGQYF
.,TRBV6-5,TRBJ2-3,CASSYLGGDTQYF
.,TRBV25-1,TRBJ2-5,CASGGKWGQVLETQYF
.,TRBV11-2,TRBJ2-6,CASSAGASGANVLTF
once,TRBV7-9,TRBJ2-7,CASSGNAYEQYF
.,TRBV21-1,TRBJ2-6,CASSTPTNRTLSSGANVLTF
.,TRBV11-3,TRBJ2-7,CASSSPSGTGTYEQYF
.,TRBV6-5,TRBJ2-5,CASSPWWERQETQYF
.,TRBV30,TRBJ2-7,CAWSARGRPTYEQYF
.,TRBV4-1,TRBJ2-1,CASSQVGLEVYNEQFF
.,TRBV4-2,TRBJ1-5,CASSQVSSGHSNQPQHF
.,TRBV11-2,TRBJ2-1,CASSLGGDTDLFF
.,TRBV5-4,TRBJ2-5,CASSLFRGGETQYF
.,TRBV28,TRBJ2-5,CASSFFPGGLQETQYF
.,TRBV7-9,TRBJ1-3,CASSPKDRVNTIYF
.,TRBV2,TRBJ2-7,CASSLDRENSYEQYF
.,TRBV2,TRBJ2-1,CASSEIDSYNEQFF
.,TRBV11-2,TRBJ2-7,CASSLDPVLTYYEQYF
.,TRBV6-6,TRBJ1-5,CASSAQGSFNQPQHF
.,TRBV27,TRBJ2-1,CASSYTGDEQFF
.,TRBV7-9,TRBJ1-4,CASSSQTGPNEKLFF
.,TRBV7-9,TRBJ1-5,CASSISEGGHLNQPQHF
.,TRBV5-6,TRBJ2-7,CASSLASSYEQYF
.,TRBV4-1,TRBJ2-7,CASSPGQGPLLYEQYF
.,TRBV13,TRBJ2-1,CASSSNLNRGVGDNEQFF
once,TRBV5-1,TRBJ2-1,CASSLGTSGFDEQFF
.,TRBV10-2,TRBJ2-2,CASSVGSGRSGELFF
.,TRBV6-6,TRBJ2-1,CASSTALEGYNEQFF